A single sample gave rise to the 7 T cell receptor beta chains below, sequenced in a study of OX40 agonist ivuxolimab in advanced cancers. The assay was immunoSEQ multiplex PCR, and TCRdb's table has in-frame clones only and misses some. This sample yields more than 20,000 clones, of which around four fifths are seen a single time; 26% belongs to the top ten. The input for sequencing was CD4+ or CD8+ T cells sorted from blood, taken in a trial of the OX40 agonist ivuxolimab. Receptors originate from an adult with an advanced solid tumor such as melanoma, head and neck, liver or kidney cancer.

The DNA of the CDR3 is TGTGCCAGCAGCGACTTGGGACGTCAAGAGACCCAGTACTTC. Translated: CASSDLGRQETQYF. This chain links TRBV7-9 with TRBJ2-5; TRBD1 or TRBD2 may be the D gene (5 bases each). Germline values: CDR1 SEHNR, CDR2 FQNEAQ (reference sequence). The V gene lost 5 bases and the J gene lost 2 bases, with 12 bases spanning the gap. The CDR3 is made up of 14 amino acids.

V is TRBV4-1 and J is TRBJ1-5, with a weak D call TRBD1 (5 bases). The germline V gene has CDR1 MGHRA and CDR2 YSYEKL. The CDR3 has 17 residues. V gave up 0 bases and J gave up 4 bases, with 16 bases separating them. The CDR3 nucleotides read TGCGCCAGCAGCCAAGAGAATCTAGGGGTATGGAATCAGCCCCAGCATTTT. This codes for CASSQENLGVWNQPQHF.

V and J are TRBV5-6 and TRBJ2-1, with 7 bases fitting TRBD2. This CDR3 comprises 13 residues. V gave up 4 bases and J gave up 7 bases; unmatched junction bases: 5. Germline assignment: CDR1 SGHDT and CDR2 YYEEEE. The CDR3 is CASSPGGGNEQFF. The CDR3 region has the DNA TGTGCCAGCAGCCCGGGAGGAGGGAATGAGCAGTTCTTC.

In its sample, this clone was seen a few times. The chain is built from TRBV27 and TRBJ2-7, with 8 bases matching TRBD1. The length of the CDR3 is 12 residues. V lost 2 bases and J lost 7; bases outside the gene matches: 1. Looked up from germline, CDR1 is MNHEY and CDR2 is SMNVEV (reference sequence). The CDR3 reads CASSLTGGEQYF. The DNA for the CDR3 is TGTGCCAGCAGTTTAACAGGGGGTGAGCAGTACTTC.

This clone was seen only once. The gene calls are TRBV7-8 and TRBJ2-3; TRBD1 matches at 9 bases. Germline values: CDR1 SGHVS, CDR2 FQNEAQ. Trimming cost V 2 bases and J 4 bases; bases outside gene matches: 13. The CDR3 length is 18 residues. As DNA, the CDR3 is TGTGCCAGCAGCTTACCCCTAGGGACAGGGAAGGTTGCAGATACGCAGTATTTT. Its protein product is CASSLPLGTGKVADTQYF.

The V call is TRBV11-3, the J call TRBJ1-4; D is undetermined. V was pared by 0 bases and J by 1 base, with 9 bases between. Germline loops: CDR1 SGHNT, CDR2 YENEEA. CDR3 length equals 16 residues. The CDR3 loop is CASSLDLGGTNEKLFF. The CDR3 bases are TGTGCCAGCAGCTTAGATCTAGGCGGAACTAATGAAAAACTGTTTTTT.

This clone counts as medium-sized. The V gene is TRBV5-6, the J gene TRBJ1-2; possibly TRBD1 for D (6 bases). The CDR3 is made up of 13 amino acids. The V end lost 0 bases, the J end lost 3 bases, and 6 bases lay between the germline ends. CDR1 is SGHDT and CDR2 is YYEEEE in the germline V gene. Written as DNA, the CDR3 is TGTGCCAGCAGCTTGGGGGGGCACTATGGCTACACCTTC. Residues: CASSLGGHYGYTF. The full variable domain, rest sourced from reference TRBV5-6 and TRBJ1-2, is DAGVTQSPTHLIKTRGQQVTLRCSPKSGHDTVSWYQQALGQGPQFIFQYYEEEERQRGNFPDRFSGHQFPNYSSELNVNALLLGDSALYLCASSLGGHYGYTFGSGTRLTVV.